Below, 5 T cell receptor beta chains from the same sample are listed, as sequenced in a study of cytomegalovirus exposure and HLA in healthy donors (TCRdb year 2017). The method was the immunoSEQ multiplex PCR assay. For the multiplex PCR, a mixture combining 60 forward primers for TCR Vbeta segments and 13 reverse primers for TCR Jbeta segments was used. This is the immuneACCESS table as TCRdb keeps it, with only in-frame sequences that have V and J called. A part of the clones is gone; compared with another copy, unresolved V genes explain less than half, and the rest is unexplained. The sample data list 83,000 or so clones, and around 76% of these were observed just once. The ten largest account for roughly a tenth of the sample. Sequencing used PBMCs. These TCRs come from a man under 40 in good health and CMV-seropositive.

This chain connects TRBV2 to TRBJ2-1, with D possibly TRBD1 on 6 matching bases. Trimming stripped 11 bases from V and 4 bases from J, with 9 bases between. Germline CDR1 SNHLY, CDR2 FYNNEI. The CDR3 extends over 11 amino acids. The CDR3 sequence: CAGGWYNEQFF. The CDR3 DNA follows: TGTGCCGGGGGCTGGTACAATGAGCAGTTCTTC.

The chain employs TRBV15 and TRBJ1-6, with TRBD1 matching 7 bases. The CDR3 extends over 14 amino acids. Germline V gene lookup returns CDR1 LNHNV and CDR2 YYDKDF (reference sequence). V trimming: 5 bases; J trimming: 10 bases; junction bases outside the gene matches: 8. The CDR3 DNA follows: TGTGCCACCAGCGGCGACAGGGTGGGCTCACCCCTCCACTTT. It is translated as CATSGDRVGSPLHF.

The chain uses TRBV9 and TRBJ2-2; 7 positions match TRBD1. The CDR3 is 16 amino acids. The ends lost 4 bases at V and 3 bases at J; junction bases unmatched: 9. Germline V lookup: CDR1 SGDLS, CDR2 YYNGEE. The CDR3 nucleotides are TGTGCCAGCAGCAAGGGGGACAGTATTGACACCGGGGAGCTGTTTTTT. Amino acids: CASSKGDSIDTGELFF. Combining the CDR3 with reference TRBV9 and TRBJ2-2 gives the whole variable domain DSGVTQTPKHLITATGQRVTLRCSPRSGDLSVYWYQQSLDQGLQFLIQYYNGEERAKGNILERFSAQQFPDLHSELNLSSLELGDSALYFCASSKGDSIDTGELFFGEGSRLTVL.

The V call is TRBV2, the J call TRBJ2-7; the match to TRBD1 covers 10 bases. This CDR3 is built from 15 residues. Trimming removed 2 bases from V and 6 bases from J; junction bases left unmatched: 7. Germline V lookup: CDR1 SNHLY, CDR2 FYNNEI. CDR3 sequence (DNA): TGTGCCAGCAGTGAACTGGGACAGGGGAAAAGCGAGCAGTACTTC. This translates into CASSELGQGKSEQYF.

This sequence joins TRBV6-5 and TRBJ2-3, with TRBD2 as a possible D gene (5 bases). The CDR3 is 14 amino acids. V was trimmed by 2 bases and J by 5 bases, leaving 11 bases between them. CDR1 and CDR2 (germline): MNHEY, SVGAGI. The CDR3 protein is CASSYAGEGDTQYF. CDR3 bases: TGTGCCAGCAGTTACGCCGGGGAAGGAGATACGCAGTATTTT.